The sequence of this T cell receptor beta chain was determined in a study of cytomegalovirus exposure and HLA in healthy donors. Primers included in the PCR were 60 Vbeta and 13 Jbeta primers. Profiling relied on immunoSEQ multiplex PCR, and the TCRdb table lists in-frame clones only, not all of them. The data contain about 120,000 clones, 50% to 75% of them seen just once; the ten biggest clones take up about 8%. The germline V gene encodes CDR1 MNHNS and CDR2 SASEGT. This CDR3 has 13 amino acids. J lost 5 bases, V lost 4 bases, and 3 bases had no gene match. Overall study results and limits: Most of the TCR beta V segments (in an earlier analysis) were productive either about 87% or about 30% of the time. Later analysis revealed greater clonal expansion in HLA-associated TCR beta chains than in equally common others.

When sampled, the donors appeared nominally healthy, though they likely had unrecorded immune exposures. Points on this clone: Antigen specificity is unknown.

The sequencing sample was made of PBMCs. The TCR was taken from a woman aged 40 to 55 in good health and CMV-seropositive. The V and J genes are TRBV6-1 and TRBJ2-5; 8 nucleotides match TRBD1. This chain's CDR3 is CASSARQGETQYF. CDR3 coding DNA: TGTGCCAGCAGTGCCCGACAGGGGGAGACCCAGTACTTC.